These T cell receptor beta chains were read from a single sample in a study of blood T cell repertoires in COVID-19. The repertoire was sequenced with immunoSEQ multiplex PCR; TCRdb's copy has only in-frame clones and lacks some. The sample shows roughly 520,000 clones, over 75% of them seen only once. Sequenced input: PBMCs or T cells enriched from blood (not recorded which). The receptors here all came from a woman aged 40 to 49 who had recovered from COVID-19. Both conserved end residues are part of each CDR3. The order of the fields is V gene, CDR3 protein.

V: TRBV28; CDR3: CASPPPGNSDNEQFF
V: TRBV27; CDR3: CASSKALLTEAFF
V: TRBV5-1; CDR3: CASSLGQGSEKLFF
V: TRBV18; CDR3: CASSLFESSYNSPLHF
V: TRBV6-2/TRBV6-3; CDR3: CASRPDSYNEQFF
V: TRBV20-1; CDR3: CSASKPSGREGHAYNEQFF
V: TRBV24-1; CDR3: CATADADYGYTF
V: TRBV5-6; CDR3: CASSLLPGQGAYEQYF
V: TRBV3-1/TRBV3-2; CDR3: CASSLGQGETTELFF
V: TRBV6-5; CDR3: CASRAEGPGQTQYF
V: TRBV5-1; CDR3: CASSLGLAGGPNYEQYF
V: TRBV12-3/TRBV12-4; CDR3: CASTHINYGYTF
V: TRBV28; CDR3: CASSFGLAEAKNIQYF
V: TRBV11-2; CDR3: CASSPGGGRPNEQFF
V: TRBV27; CDR3: CASSLGQDYEQYF
V: TRBV13; CDR3: CASSLVGGRSTEAFF
V: TRBV5-4; CDR3: CASSLAETGNTEAFF
V: TRBV5-6; CDR3: CASSLVREVSDYEQYF
V: TRBV11-2; CDR3: CASSWTPGLRTVEQFF
V: TRBV20-1; CDR3: CSASRQSRLGNTIYF
V: TRBV9; CDR3: CASSDGQGARTEAFF
V: TRBV7-2; CDR3: CASSRRGLSSSYNEQFF
V: TRBV18; CDR3: CASSPALAGAGAGELFF
V: TRBV7-8; CDR3: CASSLDWAGENTGELFF
V: TRBV7-9; CDR3: CATRGSSEAEAFF
V: TRBV7-9; CDR3: CASSFRGQRLAGNYNEQFF